Listed below are T cell receptor beta chains from one sample, sequenced in a study of T cell responses to AZD1222 COVID-19 vaccine. Produced via immunoSEQ multiplex PCR; TCRdb's table is partial and in-frame only. The table shows 20,000 to 25,000 clones, with roughly 82% occurring only once. The specimen was peripheral blood, collected on day 0 of AZD1222 vaccination. These receptors were collected from an adult in good health. Both conserved end residues are part of each CDR3. The D gene is left open where the match is weak. Rows give clone size only sometimes, using once, few, many, or a class for an expanded clone.

d_gene: -; abundance: few; v_gene: TRBV15; j_gene: TRBJ2-1; CDR3aa: CATSRDSGQLSSYNEQFF; CDR3nt: TGTGCCACCAGCAGAGATTCAGGCCAACTTAGCTCCTACAATGAGCAGTTCTTC
d_gene: -; abundance: -; v_gene: TRBV19; j_gene: TRBJ2-3; CDR3aa: CASSIGRGTQYF; CDR3nt: TGTGCCAGTAGTATTGGTCGAGGTACGCAGTATTTT
d_gene: TRBD2; abundance: -; v_gene: TRBV5-6; j_gene: TRBJ2-1; CDR3aa: CASSLETSGRVYNEQFF; CDR3nt: TGTGCCAGCAGCTTGGAGACTAGCGGGAGGGTCTACAATGAGCAGTTCTTC
d_gene: -; abundance: -; v_gene: TRBV2; j_gene: TRBJ2-7; CDR3aa: CASSPTNSGEQYF; CDR3nt: TGTGCCAGCAGTCCCACTAACAGCGGGGAGCAGTACTTC
d_gene: TRBD1; abundance: -; v_gene: TRBV9; j_gene: TRBJ2-1; CDR3aa: CASSGTGTAYNEQFF; CDR3nt: TGTGCCAGCAGCGGGACCGGGACAGCCTACAATGAGCAGTTCTTC
d_gene: TRBD2; abundance: -; v_gene: TRBV3-1/TRBV3-2; j_gene: TRBJ2-3; CDR3aa: CASSQEWLAGDTDTQYF; CDR3nt: TGTGCCAGCAGCCAAGAGTGGCTAGCGGGGGACACAGATACGCAGTATTTT
d_gene: TRBD1; abundance: -; v_gene: TRBV19; j_gene: TRBJ2-7; CDR3aa: CASRRDRGYEQYF; CDR3nt: TGTGCCAGTAGACGTGACAGGGGCTACGAGCAGTACTTC
d_gene: -; abundance: -; v_gene: TRBV27; j_gene: TRBJ1-4; CDR3aa: CASSPRSGEKLFF; CDR3nt: TGTGCCAGCAGTCCGCGGAGCGGTGAAAAACTGTTTTTT
d_gene: -; abundance: -; v_gene: TRBV5-6; j_gene: TRBJ2-2; CDR3aa: CASSLRGAQGGLFF; CDR3nt: TGTGCCAGCAGCTTGCGGGGAGCTCAGGGAGGGCTGTTTTTT
d_gene: -; abundance: -; v_gene: TRBV5-1; j_gene: TRBJ2-7; CDR3aa: CASSLAVGGAYEQYF; CDR3nt: TGCGCCAGCAGCTTGGCCGTCGGCGGGGCCTACGAGCAGTACTTC
d_gene: TRBD1; abundance: -; v_gene: TRBV4-3; j_gene: TRBJ2-1; CDR3aa: CASSHGQGTNEQFF; CDR3nt: TGCGCCAGCAGCCACGGACAGGGGACCAATGAGCAGTTCTTC
d_gene: -; abundance: -; v_gene: TRBV6-5; j_gene: TRBJ2-3; CDR3aa: CASSRGETPDTQYF; CDR3nt: TGTGCCAGCAGCCGCGGGGAGACCCCCGATACGCAGTATTTT
d_gene: TRBD2; abundance: -; v_gene: TRBV7-9; j_gene: TRBJ2-3; CDR3aa: CASSPSGGVRDTQYF; CDR3nt: TGTGCCAGCAGCCCCAGCGGGGGGGTTAGAGATACGCAGTATTTT
d_gene: -; abundance: -; v_gene: TRBV7-9; j_gene: TRBJ2-1; CDR3aa: CASSLVGSYNEQFF; CDR3nt: TGTGCCAGCAGCTTAGTTGGGAGTTACAATGAGCAGTTCTTC
d_gene: TRBD1; abundance: -; v_gene: TRBV6-6; j_gene: TRBJ1-6; CDR3aa: CASSRDRGNSPLHF; CDR3nt: TGTGCCAGCAGCCGGGACAGGGGAAATTCACCCCTCCACTTT
d_gene: -; abundance: -; v_gene: TRBV7-3; j_gene: TRBJ2-3; CDR3aa: CASSLWPGLSTDTQYF; CDR3nt: TGTGCCAGCAGCTTATGGCCCGGCCTAAGCACAGATACGCAGTATTTT
d_gene: -; abundance: -; v_gene: TRBV5-5; j_gene: TRBJ1-2; CDR3aa: CASSLDYSRRDGYTF; CDR3nt: TGTGCCAGCAGCTTGGATTACAGTAGGAGAGACGGCTACACCTTC
d_gene: -; abundance: -; v_gene: TRBV7-2; j_gene: TRBJ1-6; CDR3aa: CASSLLVGQGSYNSPLHF; CDR3nt: TGTGCCAGCAGCTTACTGGTCGGCCAGGGCTCCTATAATTCACCCCTCCACTTT
d_gene: -; abundance: -; v_gene: TRBV28; j_gene: TRBJ1-2; CDR3aa: CASLGGRGYTF; CDR3nt: TGTGCCAGCCTGGGTGGGAGGGGCTACACCTTC
d_gene: TRBD1; abundance: few; v_gene: TRBV24-1; j_gene: TRBJ1-2; CDR3aa: CATSDYGQGDYGGYTF; CDR3nt: TGTGCCACCAGTGATTATGGACAGGGAGACTATGGAGGCTACACCTTC
d_gene: -; abundance: -; v_gene: TRBV7-2; j_gene: TRBJ2-4; CDR3aa: CASSLNNGNIQYF; CDR3nt: TGTGCCAGCAGCTTAAACAACGGGAACATTCAGTACTTC
d_gene: TRBD2; abundance: few; v_gene: TRBV4-3; j_gene: TRBJ2-1; CDR3aa: CASSQEVSAGGSYNEQFF; CDR3nt: TGCGCCAGCAGCCAAGAGGTCTCAGCGGGAGGCTCCTACAATGAGCAGTTCTTC
d_gene: TRBD2; abundance: -; v_gene: TRBV29-1; j_gene: TRBJ2-3; CDR3aa: CSPREWRESGDTQYF; CDR3nt: TGCAGCCCCCGGGAATGGCGGGAGAGTGGAGATACGCAGTATTTT
d_gene: -; abundance: -; v_gene: TRBV4-3; j_gene: TRBJ2-2; CDR3aa: CASSRPQTGELFF; CDR3nt: TGCGCCAGCAGCCGCCCTCAGACCGGGGAGCTGTTTTTT
d_gene: TRBD2; abundance: -; v_gene: TRBV6-2/TRBV6-3; j_gene: TRBJ2-3; CDR3aa: CASSYGGSPTDTQYF; CDR3nt: TGTGCCAGCAGTTACGGCGGGAGCCCCACAGATACGCAGTATTTT
d_gene: TRBD1; abundance: -; v_gene: TRBV7-9; j_gene: TRBJ2-5; CDR3aa: CASSSRGPETQYF; CDR3nt: TGTGCCAGCAGCTCGAGGGGGCCAGAGACCCAGTACTTC
d_gene: TRBD2; abundance: -; v_gene: TRBV28; j_gene: TRBJ2-1; CDR3aa: CASSFASGSDEQFF; CDR3nt: TGTGCCAGCAGTTTCGCTAGCGGGAGCGATGAGCAGTTCTTC
d_gene: -; abundance: -; v_gene: TRBV4-1; j_gene: TRBJ1-2; CDR3aa: CASSQEGTGYGYTF; CDR3nt: TGCGCCAGCAGCCAAGAAGGAACAGGCTATGGCTACACCTTC
d_gene: TRBD2; abundance: -; v_gene: TRBV28; j_gene: TRBJ2-3; CDR3aa: CASSSAGLAGPTSTDTQYF; CDR3nt: TGTGCCAGCAGTTCAGCGGGACTAGCGGGGCCTACTAGCACAGATACGCAGTATTTT